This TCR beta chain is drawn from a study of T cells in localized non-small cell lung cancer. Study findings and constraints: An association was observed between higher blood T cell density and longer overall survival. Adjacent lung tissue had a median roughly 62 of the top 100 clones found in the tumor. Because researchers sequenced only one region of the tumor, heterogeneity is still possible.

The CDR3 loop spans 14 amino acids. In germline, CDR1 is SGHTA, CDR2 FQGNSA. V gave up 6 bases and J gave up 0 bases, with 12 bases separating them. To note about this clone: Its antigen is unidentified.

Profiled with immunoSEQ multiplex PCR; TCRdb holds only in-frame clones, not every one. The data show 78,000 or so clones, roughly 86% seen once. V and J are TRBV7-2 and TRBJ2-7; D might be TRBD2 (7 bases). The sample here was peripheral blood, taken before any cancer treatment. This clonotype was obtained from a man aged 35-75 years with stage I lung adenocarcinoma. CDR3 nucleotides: TGTGCCAGCAGAAAGGGGGGGGACTCCTACGAGCAGTACTTC. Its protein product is CASRKGGDSYEQYF.